A selection of T cell receptor beta chains follows, all from one sample in a study of technical replicates of blood from several donors. Produced via immunoSEQ multiplex PCR; TCRdb's table is partial and in-frame only. The table records over 75,000 clones, approximately 97% of them present only once. The sample consisted of T cells isolated from PBMCs. The receptors here all came from a human donor in good health. Both conserved end residues are part of each CDR3. Each record gives: clone size, D gene, V gene, J gene, CDR3 protein, CDR3 DNA. D genes are given only for firm matches. Clone size is given for some rows only: seen once, a few or many times, or a class if the clone is expanded.

>.|TRBD2|TRBV30|TRBJ2-3
CAWSLAGVRTDTQYF
TGTGCCTGGAGCTTAGCGGGAGTGCGCACAGATACGCAGTATTTT
>.|.|TRBV7-9|TRBJ2-1
CASSLYTNNEQFF
TGTGCCAGCAGCCTATATACGAACAATGAGCAGTTCTTC
>.|.|TRBV30|TRBJ1-3
CAWRSSGNTIYF
TGTGCCTGGAGGAGTTCTGGAAACACCATATATTTT
>.|.|TRBV5-4|TRBJ1-2
CASKQATHYGYTF
TGTGCCAGCAAGCAGGCCACTCACTATGGCTACACCTTC
>.|TRBD2|TRBV30|TRBJ2-5
CAWNPASGWLRETQYF
TGTGCCTGGAACCCGGCTAGCGGGTGGCTCCGGGAGACCCAGTACTTC
>.|.|TRBV21-1|TRBJ2-4
CATNSGNLAKNIQYF
TGTGCCACCAATAGCGGAAATTTAGCCAAAAACATTCAGTACTTC
>.|.|TRBV6-5|TRBJ2-1
CASSSDYHYNEQFF
TGTGCCAGCAGTTCGGACTACCACTACAATGAGCAGTTCTTC
>.|.|TRBV4-2|TRBJ2-3
CASSQDVAGMQYF
TGTGCCAGCAGCCAAGATGTGGCAGGGATGCAGTATTTT
>.|.|TRBV5-1|TRBJ2-7
CASSFDGSYEQYF
TGCGCCAGCAGCTTCGACGGGTCCTACGAGCAGTACTTC
>.|.|TRBV9|TRBJ2-7
CASSAGVGGYEQYF
TGTGCCAGCAGCGCTGGGGTTGGGGGGTACGAGCAGTACTTC
>.|TRBD1|TRBV30|TRBJ2-2
CAWRLQGAGELFF
TGTGCCTGGAGACTACAGGGGGCCGGGGAGCTGTTTTTT
>.|TRBD2|TRBV18|TRBJ2-5
CASSPGLAEQETQYF
TGTGCCAGCTCACCAGGACTAGCGGAACAAGAGACCCAGTACTTC
>once|.|TRBV30|TRBJ1-4
CAWAAGTNEKLFF
TGTGCCTGGGCTGCAGGGACTAATGAAAAACTGTTTTTT
>.|.|TRBV21-1|TRBJ2-7
CASTPGHTYEQYF
TGTGCCAGCACTCCGGGACATACCTACGAGCAGTACTTC
>.|.|TRBV9|TRBJ2-7
CASSGPGYEQYF
TGTGCCAGCAGCGGACCAGGGTACGAGCAGTACTTC
>.|.|TRBV10-3|TRBJ1-2
CAAHRDNSNYGYTF
TGTGCCGCTCACCGGGACAACTCTAACTATGGCTACACCTTC
>.|.|TRBV7-2|TRBJ2-7
CASRRYQGSYEQYF
TGTGCCAGCAGGCGTTATCAGGGCTCCTACGAGCAGTACTTC
>.|TRBD2|TRBV14|TRBJ2-1
CASSQAGRNYNEQFF
TGTGCCAGCAGCCAAGCCGGGAGGAACTACAATGAGCAGTTCTTC
>.|TRBD1|TRBV2|TRBJ2-7
CASRSGTGVGEQYF
TGTGCCAGCAGATCCGGGACAGGGGTAGGCGAGCAGTACTTC
>.|TRBD1|TRBV28|TRBJ2-1
CASSTTGGGDEQFF
TGTGCCAGCAGCACCACAGGGGGTGGCGATGAGCAGTTCTTC
>.|TRBD2|TRBV4-2|TRBJ2-3
CASSQGLESVQYF
TGTGCCAGCAGCCAGGGACTAGAATCCGTGCAGTATTTT
>.|.|TRBV4-1|TRBJ2-1
CASSPIASNEQFF
TGCGCCAGCAGCCCAATAGCCTCCAATGAGCAGTTCTTC
>.|.|TRBV28|TRBJ2-7
CASSLSLGTSGEQYF
TGTGCCAGCAGTTTGAGTCTAGGTACCTCGGGAGAGCAGTACTTC
>.|TRBD2|TRBV9|TRBJ2-5
CASSVQGLAGETQYF
TGTGCCAGCAGCGTACAGGGACTAGCGGGAGAGACCCAGTACTTC
>.|TRBD2|TRBV12-5|TRBJ2-3
CASGTGGTSGNMKDTQYF
TGTGCTAGTGGTACGGGAGGGACTAGCGGAAACATGAAGGATACGCAGTATTTT
>.|TRBD1|TRBV7-7|TRBJ1-2
CASSLAGQGSDSANYGYTF
TGTGCCAGCAGCTTGGCTGGACAGGGGTCGGATTCAGCTAACTATGGCTACACCTTC
>.|TRBD1|TRBV30|TRBJ1-1
CAWIDDRENTEAFF
TGTGCCTGGATTGATGACAGGGAGAACACTGAAGCTTTCTTT
>.|TRBD1|TRBV27|TRBJ2-7
CASSSRDRSSYEQYF
TGTGCCAGCAGTTCGAGGGACAGATCCTCCTACGAGCAGTACTTC